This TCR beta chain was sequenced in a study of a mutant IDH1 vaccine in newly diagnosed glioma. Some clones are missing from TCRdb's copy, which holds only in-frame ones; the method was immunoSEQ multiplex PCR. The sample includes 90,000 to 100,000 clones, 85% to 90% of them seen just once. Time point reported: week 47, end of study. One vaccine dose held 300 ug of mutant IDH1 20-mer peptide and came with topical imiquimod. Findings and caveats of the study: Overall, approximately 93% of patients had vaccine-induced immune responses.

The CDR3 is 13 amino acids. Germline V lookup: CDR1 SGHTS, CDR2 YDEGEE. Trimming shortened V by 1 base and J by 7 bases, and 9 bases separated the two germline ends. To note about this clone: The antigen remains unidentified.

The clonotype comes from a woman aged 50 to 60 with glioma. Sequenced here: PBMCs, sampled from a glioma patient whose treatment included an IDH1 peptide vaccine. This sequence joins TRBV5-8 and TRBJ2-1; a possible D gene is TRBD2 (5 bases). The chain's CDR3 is CASSLLTTNEQFF. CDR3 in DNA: TGTGCCAGCAGCTTGTTGACTACAAATGAGCAGTTCTTC.